The 4 T cell receptor beta chains below were found in one sample sequenced in a study of blood T cell repertoires in COVID-19. Repertoires were generated with immunoSEQ multiplex PCR, while TCRdb's copy carries only in-frame clones and drops some. The sample contains just under 250,000 clones, about 89% of which appear only once. The sample taken for sequencing was PBMCs or T cells enriched from blood (not recorded which). The receptors were sampled from a woman under 40 who had recovered from COVID-19.

The chain couples TRBV6-5 to TRBJ2-2, with D maybe TRBD1 (6 bases). The ends were cut back, 6 bases at V and 6 bases at J, with 17 bases in the middle. Germline values: CDR1 MNHEY, CDR2 SVGAGI. The CDR3 has 15 amino acids. The CDR3 loop is CASRVKGGGPGELFF. Here the CDR3 DNA reads TGTGCCAGCAGGGTGAAAGGTGGGGGCCCCGGGGAGCTGTTTTTT.

The sample holds a few counts of this clone. V gene TRBV21-1 combines with J gene TRBJ2-1; the DNA was not compared with TRBD2, the D call given in the table. TRBV21-1 constitutes a pseudogene. This CDR3 contains 15 residues. CDR3 bases: TGTGCCAGCAGTCCCGGGACTAGCTCCTACAATGAGCAGTTCTTC. It yields the protein CASSPGTSSYNEQFF.

CDR3: CASTRSSGTGHSPLHF. CDR3 sequence (DNA): TGTGCCAGCACCCGATCCTCCGGGACAGGTCATTCACCCCTCCACTTT. The gene calls are TRBV28 and TRBJ1-6; 8 nucleotides agree with TRBD1. With V trimmed by 7 bases and J by 8 bases, 13 bases remained unmatched. This CDR3 has 16 amino acids. CDR1 is MDHEN, CDR2 SYDVKM, per germline.

The chain uses TRBV7-9 and TRBJ2-3; TRBD2 matches 12 bases. Germline V gene sequence: CDR1 SEHNR, CDR2 FQNEAQ (reference sequence). With 6 bases clipped from V and 3 bases from J, the junction kept 13 bases outside the gene matches. The length of the CDR3 is 18 residues. CDR3 in DNA: TGTGCCAGCAGTCCGCTAGCGGGAGGGCCAAGAGTGACAGATACGCAGTATTTT. Translation: CASSPLAGGPRVTDTQYF.